A single sample gave rise to the 28 T cell receptor beta chains below, sequenced in a study of regulatory T cells in long-lasting Graves disease. Through Arm-PCR of CDR3 regions and iRepertoire HTBI primers, TCR beta libraries were built. Each CDR3 protein is one row after TCRdb ran MiXCR on the multiplex PCR reads. The sample lists 400,000 to 500,000 distinct CDR3 sequences, 21% seen once, with 13% to 15% in the top ten. As for time point: persistent/refractory GD, antithyroid drugs over 5 years with positive TRAb. Preparation of the TCR library used RNA extracted from PBMCs. The sequenced sample was peripheral blood mononuclear cells (PBMCs), obtained when the disease was refractory, from a patient treated with antithyroid drugs. These receptors were obtained from a female donor with Graves disease.

This clonotype appeared a few times. The chain recombines TRBV12-3 or TRBV12-4 with TRBJ2-3, with TRBD2 matching over 8 bases. The length of the CDR3 is 16 residues. With 3 bases clipped from V and 2 bases from J, the junction kept 7 bases outside the gene matches. CDR3 sequence: CASSFMPSGPTDTQYF. The CDR3 DNA reads TGTGCCAGCAGTTTTATGCCTAGCGGGCCCACAGATACGCAGTATTTT.

The chain carries TRBV29-1 and TRBJ2-5; 9 positions match TRBD2. Germline trimming cut 5 bases from V and 4 bases from J; bases unmatched to any gene: 8. This CDR3 is built from 14 residues. Germline loops: CDR1 SQVTM, CDR2 ANQGSEA. This CDR3 is CSVPSGMVLETQYF. CDR3 bases: TGCAGCGTTCCTAGCGGGATGGTATTAGAGACCCAGTACTTC.

This clonotype was detected ten times or more. The rearrangement uses TRBV28 and TRBJ1-5; TRBD1 might be the D (6 bases). The CDR3 contains 14 residues. V was trimmed by 6 bases and J by 3 bases, leaving 12 bases between them. Germline CDR1 MDHEN, CDR2 SYDVKM. For the CDR3, the DNA is TGTGCCAGCAGCCTCTTGGGGGCCAATCAGCCCCAGCATTTT. Residues: CASSLLGANQPQHF.

This clonotype was counted at least ten times. The V call is TRBV12-3 or TRBV12-4, the J call TRBJ2-5, with D hard to call. V lost 3 bases and J lost 2, with 10 bases in between. The CDR3 sequence is 14 residues long. The CDR3 sequence is CASSLNTPQETQYF. In DNA, the CDR3 is TGTGCCAGCAGTTTGAACACTCCACAAGAGACCCAGTACTTC.

The chain is built from TRBV20-1 and TRBJ2-7, with unresolved D. Germline V gene lookup returns CDR1 DFQATT and CDR2 SNEGSKA (reference sequence). The length of the CDR3 is 12 residues. V was cut by 3 bases and J by 3 bases, with 9 bases left in between. CDR3 sequence: CSASGDNYEQYF. CDR3 nucleotide sequence: TGCAGTGCTAGTGGGGATAACTACGAGCAGTACTTC.

Many counts were recorded for this clonotype. The chain has TRBV6-5 and TRBJ2-5; weak D call: TRBD1 (5 bases). Per germline, CDR1 MNHEY and CDR2 SVGAGI. The CDR3 totals 14 residues. V dropped 2 bases and J dropped 3 bases, with 10 bases sitting between them. In DNA, the CDR3 is TGTGCCAGCAGTTACCAGGGCAGGGAAGAGACCCAGTACTTC. Protein product: CASSYQGREETQYF.

This clonotype was seen only once. This sequence joins TRBV29-1 and TRBJ2-1; TRBD1 or TRBD2 may be the D gene (5 bases each). This CDR3 spans 11 amino acids. In germline, CDR1 is SQVTM, CDR2 ANQGSEA. With 7 bases removed from V and 9 bases from J, the gap between germline ends came to 13 bases. CDR3 loop: CSAGPETEQFF. The CDR3 nucleotides are TGCAGCGCGGGACCAGAGACTGAGCAGTTCTTC.

The genes are TRBV14 and TRBJ1-5, with 8 bases fitting TRBD1. Germline trimming cut 3 bases from V and 4 bases from J; bases unmatched to any gene: 2. The CDR3 runs to 14 residues. The germline V gene encodes CDR1 SGHDN and CDR2 FVKESK. The CDR3 protein is CASSHRGPNQPQHF. The CDR3 DNA reads as TGTGCCAGCAGCCACAGGGGGCCTAATCAGCCCCAGCATTTT.

The chain has TRBV18 and TRBJ2-5; D might be TRBD2 (5 bases). Looked up from germline, CDR1 is KGHSH and CDR2 is LQKENI. The CDR3 sequence is 15 residues long. Trimming left V 3 bases short and J 5 bases short, with 16 bases between. The CDR3 spells CASSPSADLWETQYF. The CDR3 DNA sequence: TGTGCCAGCTCACCGTCAGCGGATCTGTGGGAGACCCAGTACTTC.

The rearrangement uses TRBV29-1 and TRBJ1-5; TRBD1 matches 11 bases. The trim removed 4 bases at V and 7 bases at J, leaving 9 bases unmatched. CDR1 and CDR2 from the germline V gene are SQVTM and ANQGSEA. The CDR3 has 15 amino acids. CDR3 loop: CSVGGPGTGGQPQHF. Written as DNA, the CDR3 is TGCAGCGTTGGGGGACCCGGGACAGGGGGGCAGCCCCAGCATTTT.

This clonotype was recorded many times. The chain joins TRBV28 to TRBJ1-1; 8 bases align to TRBD1. Germline CDR1 reads MDHEN; CDR2 reads SYDVKM. The CDR3 spans 14 residues. After removal of 5 bases from V and 6 bases from J, the junction contained 8 bases not matched to a gene. In DNA, the CDR3 is TGTGCCAGCAGTGCTCCCCAGACAGGGGCTGAAGCTTTCTTT. Translated: CASSAPQTGAEAFF.

V gene TRBV13 combines with J gene TRBJ2-7, with 9 bases fitting TRBD2. This CDR3 comprises 14 residues. V was clipped by 6 bases and J by 3 bases; unmatched bases: 6. The V gene's germline CDR1 is PRHDT and CDR2 FYEKMQ (reference sequence). CDR3 protein: CASSIAGESYEQYF. DNA of the CDR3: TGTGCCAGCAGTATAGCGGGAGAAAGCTACGAGCAGTACTTC.

This clonotype was detected a few times. The chain uses TRBV5-5 and TRBJ2-7; either TRBD1 or TRBD2 may supply D (5 bases each). In germline, CDR1 is SGHKS, CDR2 YYEKEE (reference sequence). The CDR3 loop spans 15 amino acids. Trimming removed 0 bases at V and 6 bases at J, with 16 bases between. DNA of the CDR3: TGTGCCAGCAGCTTGGGGGGCAGGCCCGAGGGCGAGCAGTACTTC. Amino acids: CASSLGGRPEGEQYF.

The rearrangement links TRBV20-1 to TRBJ1-5; no clear D gene. The germline V gene encodes CDR1 DFQATT and CDR2 SNEGSKA (reference sequence). Trimming removed 6 bases at V and 5 bases at J, with 35 bases between. The CDR3 is 20 residues long. The DNA of the CDR3 is TGCAGTGCCCCCCATAACCTCGGCCGCTTTTTATCGCAGGTCGATCAGCCCCAGCATTTT. Amino acids: CSAPHNLGRFLSQVDQPQHF.

The rearrangement links TRBV20-1 to TRBJ2-3; a weak D match, TRBD2 (6 bases). Germline V gene lookup returns CDR1 DFQATT and CDR2 SNEGSKA (reference sequence). The CDR3 is 15 residues long. V was trimmed by 5 bases and J by 0 bases, leaving 15 bases between them. The CDR3 region is CSAPPLAASTDTQYF. CDR3 DNA sequence: TGCAGTGCTCCCCCTTTAGCGGCTAGCACAGATACGCAGTATTTT.

This clonotype was counted ten times or more. V and J are TRBV12-3 or TRBV12-4 and TRBJ2-1; TRBD1 matches at 8 bases. The CDR3 covers 16 residues. V shed 3 bases and J 7 bases; nucleotides not matched to a gene: 11. The CDR3 loop reads CASSFPLGQGLNEQFF. The CDR3 DNA is TGTGCCAGCAGTTTCCCCCTCGGACAGGGCCTAAATGAGCAGTTCTTC.

This clonotype was recorded at least ten times. The chain employs TRBV20-1 and TRBJ1-5; D unclear. Trimming took 4 bases from V and 7 from J, leaving 14 bases between them. CDR3 length equals 13 residues. CDR1 DFQATT and CDR2 SNEGSKA come from the germline V gene (reference sequence). In DNA, the CDR3 is TGCAGTGCTACCACCACGTCAATGCAGCCCCAGCATTTT. The encoded protein is CSATTTSMQPQHF.

This clonotype was detected many times. The chain joins TRBV11-1 to TRBJ1-1; possibly TRBD1 for D (6 bases). The CDR3 is 15 residues long. The germline V and J ends were trimmed by 5 bases and 4 bases, with 17 bases remaining between them. Germline V CDR1 and CDR2: SGHAT, FQDESV (reference sequence). CDR3 protein: CASSQRQDGGTEAFF. The CDR3 DNA follows: TGTGCCAGCAGCCAACGACAGGATGGAGGCACTGAAGCTTTCTTT.

In its sample, this clonotype was seen many times. This CDR3 is CAISRSIGDTGELFF. For the CDR3, the DNA is TGTGCCATCAGCCGGTCCATTGGGGACACCGGGGAGCTGTTTTTT. The rearrangement joins TRBV10-3 to TRBJ2-2; D gene unclear. Trimming pared 6 bases from V and 3 bases from J, leaving 14 bases between. Germline V lookup: CDR1 ENHRY, CDR2 SYGVKD. The CDR3 totals 15 residues.

The rearrangement links TRBV15 to TRBJ2-3, with unresolved D. Between the trimmed V and J ends, which lost 3 bases and 6 bases, there was a span of 10 bases. The CDR3 length is 13 residues. The germline V gene encodes CDR1 LNHNV and CDR2 YYDKDF (reference sequence). In nucleotides, the CDR3 is TGTGCCACCAGCAGCCAGTCCGGGGATACGCAGTATTTT. Protein: CATSSQSGDTQYF.

This clonotype was found a few times. The chain combines TRBV7-2 with TRBJ2-7; 8 bases agree with TRBD1. Trimming cost V 2 bases and J 6 bases; bases outside gene matches: 12. CDR3 size: 16 residues. Looked up from germline, CDR1 is SGHTA and CDR2 is FQGNSA. CDR3 region: CASSLRKTGDRGEQYF. The CDR3 bases are TGTGCCAGCAGCTTAAGAAAGACAGGGGATCGTGGCGAGCAGTACTTC.

This clonotype was recorded a few times. The gene calls are TRBV20-1 and TRBJ2-1; no clear D. The V end was cut by 5 bases, the J end by 7 bases, with 12 bases between. The CDR3 sequence is 12 residues long. Germline CDR1 reads DFQATT; CDR2 reads SNEGSKA (reference sequence). Here the CDR3 DNA reads TGCAGTGCTCGGCGCAAAGGAAATGAGCAGTTCTTC. The encoded protein is CSARRKGNEQFF.

This clonotype was observed a handful of times. DNA of the CDR3: TGTGCCAGCAGCTTGGAATTACTAGCGGGAGGCCAGGGCCACCCCGGGGAGCTGTTTTTT. Its translation is CASSLELLAGGQGHPGELFF. V gene TRBV5-4 combines with J gene TRBJ2-2; the match to TRBD2 covers 12 bases. The CDR3 runs 20 residues. Germline CDR1 and CDR2: SGHNT and YYREEE (reference sequence). The V gene end was trimmed by 0 bases and the J gene end by 6 bases; junction bases not matched to a gene: 15.

This clonotype was observed a few times. This sequence joins TRBV7-9 and TRBJ2-5; 7 bases align to TRBD1. This CDR3 is 16 amino acids long. Per germline, CDR1 SEHNR and CDR2 FQNEAQ (reference sequence). Trimming removed 5 bases from V and 2 bases from J; junction bases left unmatched: 11. The CDR3 spells CASSGHQMGQQETQYF. The CDR3 DNA reads TGTGCCAGCAGCGGACACCAAATGGGACAGCAAGAGACCCAGTACTTC.

This rearrangement joins TRBV7-3 to TRBJ2-7; D gene unclear. Germline V CDR1 and CDR2: SGHTA, FQGTGA. V was shortened by 1 base and J by 1 base, with 8 bases between the two germline ends. The CDR3 has 14 residues. The CDR3 nucleotides are TGTGCCAGCAGCTTAATAGGAGCGTCCTACGAGCAGTACTTC. It yields the protein CASSLIGASYEQYF.

This clonotype has a handful of counts. V usage is TRBV28 and J usage is TRBJ2-7; 8 positions agree with TRBD2. Germline-derived CDR1 and CDR2 are MDHEN and SYDVKM. The length of the CDR3 is 13 residues. Trimming took 5 bases from V and 7 from J; bases not matched to a gene: 7. In DNA form, the CDR3 reads TGTGCCAGCAGTACGGGGGGGAATAGGGAGCAGTACTTC. Translating it yields CASSTGGNREQYF.

This clonotype was recorded many times. The V call is TRBV7-3, the J call TRBJ1-1; D gene unclear. The V and J ends lost 6 bases and 1 base respectively, with 9 bases between them. Germline CDR1 and CDR2: SGHTA and FQGTGA. This CDR3 region has 13 residues. In nucleotides, the CDR3 is TGTGCCAGCAGTTCCGATAAGAACACTGAAGCTTTCTTT. It translates to CASSSDKNTEAFF.

The V gene is TRBV4-1, the J gene TRBJ1-4; the D is unclear. This CDR3 has 15 residues. Germline V gene sequence: CDR1 MGHRA, CDR2 YSYEKL. Trimming shortened V by 3 bases and J by 0 bases, and 8 bases separated the two germline ends. The CDR3 sequence: CASSHSLATNEKLFF. Written as DNA, the CDR3 is TGCGCCAGCAGCCATTCCCTTGCAACTAATGAAAAACTGTTTTTT.